One and the same sample provided the 6 T cell receptor beta chains below, sequenced in a study of identical twins. TCRdb recomputed calls from the 5' RACE reads with MiXCR, one row per CDR3 protein. The sample records 400,000 to 550,000 distinct CDR3 sequences, less than 25% being singletons. The same sample was also studied in work on T cells expressing NK-cell markers.

The specimen was CD4+ T cells sorted from blood. Receptors were obtained from a woman under 30 in good health.

This clonotype was seen only a few times. V gene TRBV10-2 combines with J gene TRBJ1-1; D gene ambiguous. The germline V and J ends were trimmed by 2 bases and 0 bases, with 10 bases remaining between them. The CDR3 has 15 amino acids. The V gene's germline CDR1 is WSHSY and CDR2 SAAADI. The CDR3, as DNA: TGCGCCAGCAGTGAGAAGCGGCCGCTGAACACTGAAGCTTTCTTT. Residues: CASSEKRPLNTEAFF.

The chain combines TRBV25-1 with TRBJ1-2; possibly TRBD1 for D (5 bases). Germline-derived CDR1 and CDR2 are MGHDK and SYGVNS. The CDR3 covers 13 residues. Between the trimmed V and J ends, which lost 4 bases and 8 bases, there was a span of 14 bases. CDR3 coding DNA: TGTGCCAGCAGTGCTACAGGAAGGGTCGGCTACACCTTC. It yields the protein CASSATGRVGYTF.

The chain couples TRBV29-1 to TRBJ2-7, with 8 bases matching TRBD1. The CDR3 sequence is 14 residues long. V lost 4 bases and J lost 0; bases outside the gene matches: 5. From germline, CDR1 is SQVTM and CDR2 ANQGSEA. CDR3 loop: CSVGGTGSSYEQYF. The CDR3 DNA follows: TGCAGCGTTGGGGGGACAGGTAGCTCCTACGAGCAGTACTTC.

In its sample, this clonotype was seen many times. The chain joins TRBV5-5 to TRBJ2-3; no clear D gene. The CDR3 is 14 amino acids. V was trimmed by 4 bases and J by 5 bases, leaving 14 bases between them. Germline CDR1 and CDR2: SGHKS and YYEKEE (reference sequence). The CDR3 region is CASSHGQLGDTQYF. The CDR3 DNA reads as TGTGCCAGCAGCCACGGCCAATTGGGAGATACGCAGTATTTT. The full variable domain, with the rest looked up from reference TRBV5-5 and TRBJ2-3, is DAGVTQSPTHLIKTRGQQVTLRCSPISGHKSVSWYQQVLGQGPQFIFQYYEKEERGRGNFPDRFSARQFPNYSSELNVNALLLGDSALYLCASSHGQLGDTQYFGPGTRLTVL.

The chain joins TRBV5-1 to TRBJ2-2, with D tentatively TRBD1 or TRBD2 (6 bases each). V gave up 1 base and J gave up 2 bases, with 12 bases separating them. The CDR3 has 16 amino acids. CDR1 SGHRS and CDR2 YFSETQ come from the germline V gene. In DNA form, the CDR3 reads TGCGCCAGCAGCTTGATGGGGGGCCAAAACACCGGGGAGCTGTTTTTT. Translation: CASSLMGGQNTGELFF.

Only a few counts were recorded for this clonotype. This chain connects TRBV18 to TRBJ2-1; TRBD2 aligns across 10 bases. Germline trimming cut 3 bases from V and 4 bases from J; bases unmatched to any gene: 3. Germline-derived CDR1 and CDR2 are KGHSH and LQKENI. The CDR3 is made up of 15 amino acids. The CDR3 protein is CASSPGTSVYNEQFF. The DNA of the CDR3 is TGTGCCAGCTCACCCGGGACTAGCGTGTACAATGAGCAGTTCTTC.